The sequence of this T cell receptor beta chain was determined in a study of response to subunit inactivated influenza vaccine. Findings and caveats of the study: The authors suggested that few new T cells are recruited per seasonal influenza vaccination.

This CDR3 has 17 amino acids. V lost 8 bases and J lost 1, with 23 bases in between. Germline V gene data show CDR1 as WSHSY and CDR2 as SAAADI. TCRdb re-derived calls from the RT-PCR reads in MiXCR, one entry per CDR3 protein. The sample holds roughly 570,000 distinct CDR3 sequences; 10% to 15% are singletons and the top ten take under 15%. This clonotype was seen more than once but under ten times. Its target is not known. The material sequenced was PBMCs from blood, taken about 40 days after vaccination. The receptor was derived from a man aged 45 to 65 who received an inactivated influenza vaccine. The chain carries TRBV10-2 and TRBJ2-5; possible D gene TRBD2, 6 bases. CDR3 DNA: TGCGCCAGCTCTATGGAAAAGGACGGGAGATTCCAAGAGACCCAGTACTTC. Amino acids: CASSMEKDGRFQETQYF.